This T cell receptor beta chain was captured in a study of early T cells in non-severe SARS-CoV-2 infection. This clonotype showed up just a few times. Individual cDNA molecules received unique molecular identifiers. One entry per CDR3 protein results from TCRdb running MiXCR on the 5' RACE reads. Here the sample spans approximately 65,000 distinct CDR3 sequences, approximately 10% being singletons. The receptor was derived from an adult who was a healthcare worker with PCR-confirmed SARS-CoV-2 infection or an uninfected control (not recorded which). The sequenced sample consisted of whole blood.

The chain's CDR3 is CASSLGLAGVQGGDTQYF. In nucleotides, the CDR3 is TGTGCCAGCAGTTTAGGGCTAGCGGGAGTGCAAGGTGGAGATACGCAGTATTTT. The V call is TRBV28, the J call TRBJ2-3, with TRBD2 identical over 10 bases. Germline V gene sequence: CDR1 MDHEN, CDR2 SYDVKM. With V trimmed by 2 bases and J by 5 bases, 13 bases remained unmatched. CDR3 length: 18 amino acids.